This T cell receptor (beta chain) was captured by sequencing in a study of glioma-infiltrating T cells. General study results and limits: Very few CDR3 sequences were shared between tissue and blood. Above-expected tissue-blood divergence occurred in all gliomas, most in low-grade ones.

Using RNA template, CDR3s of TCR alpha and beta were amplified with iRepertoire arm-PCR. Tissue mRNA or PBMC total RNA, roughly 85-450 ng, went into one-step reverse transcription and amplification. TCRdb reprocessed the multiplex PCR reads via MiXCR and lists one record per CDR3 protein. Of some 110,000 distinct CDR3 sequences in the sample, roughly 24% were seen once. CDR3 length: 13 amino acids. Trimming removed 1 base at V and 3 bases at J, with 7 bases between. The germline gives CDR1 MGHRA, CDR2 YSYEKL. This clonotype was observed many times. Its specificity is unknown. V and J are TRBV4-1 and TRBJ2-7; D may match TRBD1 or TRBD2 (5 bases each). Sequenced: glioma tissue, nonneoplastic brain tissue, or PBMCs (not recorded which). This TCR derives from a human donor with low-grade glioma or glioblastoma, undergoing nonglioma brain surgery, or in good health (not recorded which). The CDR3 DNA reads TGCGCCAGCAGCCAAGTTGGGGGCTACGAGCAGTACTTC. This codes for CASSQVGGYEQYF.